The clone carrying this TCR beta chain showed up just a few times. Its antigen is currently unknown. The data belong to a study of identical twins. Points from the study as a whole: Weaker excess sharing between twins was seen in beta out-of-frame sequences.

One entry per CDR3 protein, called by TCRdb with MiXCR from the 5' RACE reads. Of 1.5 million to 2 million distinct CDR3 sequences in the sample, around a third were seen once. CDR1 and CDR2 (germline): SEHNR, FQNEAQ (reference sequence). Deletions cut 2 bases from V and 0 bases from J, with 15 bases between. This CDR3 spans 17 amino acids. Sequencing was carried out using cord blood. The V and J genes are TRBV7-9 and TRBJ2-3; D is tentatively TRBD1 or TRBD2 (6 bases each). This TCR was sampled from a newborn girl in good health. The chain's CDR3 is CASSLKGGLSSTDTQYF. The CDR3 coding sequence is TGTGCCAGCAGCTTAAAGGGGGGTCTCTCTAGCACAGATACGCAGTATTTT.